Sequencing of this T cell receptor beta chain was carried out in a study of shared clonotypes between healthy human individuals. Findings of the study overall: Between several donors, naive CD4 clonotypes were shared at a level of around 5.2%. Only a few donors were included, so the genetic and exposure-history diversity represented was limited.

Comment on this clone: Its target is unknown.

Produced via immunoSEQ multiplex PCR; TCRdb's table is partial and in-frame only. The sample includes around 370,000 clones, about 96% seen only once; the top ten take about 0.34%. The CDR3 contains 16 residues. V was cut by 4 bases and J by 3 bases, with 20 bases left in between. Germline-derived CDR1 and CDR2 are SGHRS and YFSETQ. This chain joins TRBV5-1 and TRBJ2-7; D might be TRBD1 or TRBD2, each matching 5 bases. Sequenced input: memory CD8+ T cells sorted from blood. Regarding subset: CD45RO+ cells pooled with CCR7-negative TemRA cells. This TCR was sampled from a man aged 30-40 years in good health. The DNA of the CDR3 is TGCGCCAGCAGCAGCCTAGGGACCCAAATCAACTACGAGCAGTACTTC. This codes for CASSSLGTQINYEQYF.